This T cell receptor (beta chain) was captured by sequencing in a study of blood T cell repertoires in COVID-19. Study as a whole: PBMCs, B-cell-depleted T cells, or T cells provided the cDNA or gDNA that made up the material.

In the authors' workflow: Reference gene primers were amplified, and this amplification served to estimate nucleated cell counts. TCRdb's table, derived via immunoSEQ multiplex PCR, lists solely in-frame clones and lacks some. Clone size and the V and J calls come from that table; the DNA yielded D and trimming. The table lists around 210,000 clones, around 84% of them singletons, with roughly an eighth in the top ten. The CDR3 runs 14 residues. Trimming cost V 7 bases and J 7 bases, with 14 bases left between them. CDR1 is LNHDA, CDR2 SQIVND, per germline (reference sequence). The genes are TRBV19 and TRBJ1-6; D is uncertain. Sequencing used peripheral blood. This clonotype originated in a human donor in a cohort sampled during active COVID-19. CDR3 sequence reads: CASNTSRLNSPLHF. The CDR3 DNA reads as TGTGCCAGTAATACTAGCCGGTTAAATTCACCCCTCCACTTT.